Listed here is a single TCR beta chain. This sample was included in a study of blood T cell repertoires in COVID-19. Turning to the study itself: Samples of COVID-19 (acute and convalescent) were obtained from the United States, Italy and Spain. PBMCs, B-cell-depleted T cells, or T cells were the source of the cDNA or gDNA that made up the material.

Germline CDR1 reads SGDLS; CDR2 reads YYNGEE. Trimming took 6 bases from V and 6 from J, leaving 15 bases between them. The CDR3 is 13 amino acids. Only in-frame clones appear in the TCRdb table, and some are missing; sequencing was by immunoSEQ multiplex PCR. In the table there are 210,000 or so clones, roughly four fifths of which are singletons. Sequencing input: peripheral blood. The chain has TRBV9 and TRBJ1-1; D is perhaps TRBD1 (6 bases). This sequence was found in a woman in her 50s with active or convalescent COVID-19. DNA for the CDR3: TGTGCCAGCACCGGAACAGGGTACCCTGAAGCTTTCTTT. As protein: CASTGTGYPEAFF. Combining the CDR3 with reference TRBV9 and TRBJ1-1 gives the whole variable domain DSGVTQTPKHLITATGQRVTLRCSPRSGDLSVYWYQQSLDQGLQFLIQYYNGEERAKGNILERFSAQQFPDLHSELNLSSLELGDSALYFCASTGTGYPEAFFGQGTRLTVV.